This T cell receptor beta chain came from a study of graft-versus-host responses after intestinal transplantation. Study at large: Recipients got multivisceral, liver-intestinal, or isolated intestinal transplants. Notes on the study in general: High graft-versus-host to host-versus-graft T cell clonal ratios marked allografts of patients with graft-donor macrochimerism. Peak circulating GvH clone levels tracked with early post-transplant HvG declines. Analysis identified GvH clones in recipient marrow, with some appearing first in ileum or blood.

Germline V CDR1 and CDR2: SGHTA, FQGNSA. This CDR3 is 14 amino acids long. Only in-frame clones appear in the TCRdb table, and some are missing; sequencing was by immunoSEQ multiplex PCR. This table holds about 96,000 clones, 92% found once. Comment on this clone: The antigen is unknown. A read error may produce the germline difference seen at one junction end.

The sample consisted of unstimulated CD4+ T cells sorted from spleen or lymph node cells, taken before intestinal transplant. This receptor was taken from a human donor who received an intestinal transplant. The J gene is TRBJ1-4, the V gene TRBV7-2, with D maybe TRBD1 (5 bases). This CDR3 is CASTLDRYNEKLFF. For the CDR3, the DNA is TGTGCCAGCACCTTAGACAGATATAATGAAAAACTGTTTTTT.